Following are 20 T cell receptor beta chains from one sample sequenced in a study of T cells in Graves' hyperthyroidism and ophthalmopathy. RNA transcripts were the template for amplifying TCR beta CDR3 regions. The HTBI primer set served for first-round RT-PCR of the TCR CDR3. TCRdb used MiXCR to reprocess the multiplex PCR reads, holding one entry per CDR3 protein. This sample yields roughly 380,000 distinct CDR3 sequences, of which about an eighth are seen a single time; 5% to 6% belongs to the top ten. The sample consisted of blood. Receptor source: a woman aged 18-30 years with Graves' hyperthyroidism.

This clonotype was counted only a few times. The chain couples TRBV5-1 to TRBJ2-2, with 14 bases aligning to TRBD2. This CDR3 has 19 amino acids. Germline loops: CDR1 SGHRS, CDR2 YFSETQ. The V gene end was trimmed by 7 bases and the J gene end by 0 bases; junction bases not matched to a gene: 11. CDR3 DNA: TGCGCCAGCGGGGGGACTAGCGGGAGACGTAAGACGAACACCGGGGAGCTGTTTTTT. Translation: CASGGTSGRRKTNTGELFF. The full variable domain, its missing parts supplied by reference TRBV5-1 and TRBJ2-2, is KAGVTQTPRYLIKTRGQQVTLSCSPISGHRSVSWYQQTPGQGLQFLFEYFSETQRNKGNFPGRFSGRQFSNSRSEMNVSTLELGDSALYLCASGGTSGRRKTNTGELFFGEGSRLTVL.

This clonotype was seen ten or more times. This chain connects TRBV10-3 to TRBJ2-7, with TRBD2 matching 7 bases. The trim removed 6 bases at V and 0 bases at J, leaving 14 bases unmatched. This CDR3 is 17 amino acids long. The germline gives CDR1 ENHRY, CDR2 SYGVKD. DNA of the CDR3: TGTGCCATCAGCCCATCGGGTGGCGGGAGAATCTCCTACGAGCAGTACTTC. Protein: CAISPSGGGRISYEQYF.

On this clonotype: A much bigger clone sits one base away, suggesting this may be a read error. The gene calls are TRBV11-2 and TRBJ2-5, with 9 bases matching TRBD1. CDR1 is SGHAT and CDR2 is FQNNGV in the germline V gene. There are 14 residues in the CDR3. CDR3 sequence (DNA): TGTGCCAGCGGGGGACAGGGAGGAAGGGAGACCCGGTACTTC. Translation: CASGGQGGRETRYF. The variable domain in full, completed from reference TRBV11-2 and TRBJ2-5, reads EAGVAQSPRYKIIEKRQSVAFWCNPISGHATLYWYQQILGQGPKLLIQFQNNGVVDDSQLPKDRFSAERLKGVDSTLKIQPAKLEDSAVYLCASGGQGGRETRYFGPGTRLLVL.

There are a few counts of this clonotype. V is TRBV6-1 and J is TRBJ2-7, with 8 bases aligning to TRBD2. The CDR3 has 18 amino acids. V lost 6 bases and J lost 4; bases outside the gene matches: 20. From germline, CDR1 is MNHNS and CDR2 SASEGT. The CDR3 nucleotides read TGTGCCAGCAGAACAACAATACAACCGGGAGGGCCCGGATACGAGCAGTACTTC. Its protein is CASRTTIQPGGPGYEQYF.

At least ten counts were recorded for this clonotype. This chain uses TRBV27 with TRBJ2-7; 11 bases are a match to TRBD2. The CDR3 is 16 residues long. Trimming at V came to 6 bases and at J to 4 bases, leaving 11 bases not matched to a gene. Germline V lookup: CDR1 MNHEY, CDR2 SMNVEV (reference sequence). CDR3 amino acids: CASSPITSGSRYEQYF. CDR3 in DNA: TGTGCCAGCAGCCCAATCACTAGCGGGAGTCGGTACGAGCAGTACTTC.

This clonotype was counted many times. The genes are TRBV6-6 and TRBJ1-1, with D possibly matching TRBD1 (6 bases). Germline V gene sequence: CDR1 MNHNY, CDR2 SVGAGI (reference sequence). The germline V and J ends were trimmed by 2 bases and 0 bases, with 10 bases remaining between them. The CDR3 sequence is 15 residues long. This CDR3 is CASSYGRGVNTEAFF. Here the CDR3 DNA reads TGTGCCAGCAGTTACGGGAGGGGGGTGAACACTGAAGCTTTCTTT.

This clonotype was seen at least ten times. The CDR3 loop reads CASSILAGVEQYF. CDR3 nucleotide sequence: TGCGCCAGCAGTATTTTAGCGGGAGTCGAGCAGTACTTC. The chain is built from TRBV5-1 and TRBJ2-7; 9 nucleotides match TRBD2. This CDR3 is built from 13 residues. Germline-derived CDR1 and CDR2 are SGHRS and YFSETQ. The trim removed 5 bases at V and 6 bases at J, leaving 6 bases unmatched.

The chain combines TRBV29-1 with TRBJ1-2; D gene ambiguous. Germline V gene data show CDR1 as SQVTM and CDR2 as ANQGSEA. With 6 bases removed from V and 4 bases from J, the gap between germline ends came to 9 bases. This CDR3 has 11 amino acids. CDR3 in amino acids: CSVAGVYGYTF. The DNA of the CDR3 is TGCAGCGTGGCGGGAGTCTATGGCTACACCTTC.

The chain joins TRBV29-1 to TRBJ2-1; 9 bases align to TRBD2. The length of the CDR3 is 14 residues. V trimming: 3 bases; J trimming: 6 bases; junction bases outside the gene matches: 6. The germline V gene has CDR1 SQVTM and CDR2 ANQGSEA. The DNA for the CDR3 is TGCAGCGTTGACCTAGCGGGGAGGGTCAATGAGCAGTTCTTC. Protein sequence: CSVDLAGRVNEQFF.

This clonotype was observed many times. This rearrangement joins TRBV20-1 to TRBJ2-7; D ambiguous. CDR1 DFQATT and CDR2 SNEGSKA come from the germline V gene (reference sequence). The ends were cut back, 0 bases at V and 3 bases at J, with 9 bases in the middle. The CDR3 covers 13 residues. In DNA, the CDR3 is TGCAGTGCTAGAGATTCGCTAGGCTACGAGCAGTACTTC. Its translation: CSARDSLGYEQYF.

The gene calls are TRBV20-1 and TRBJ2-2; D perhaps matches TRBD2 (6 bases). With 5 bases removed from V and 5 bases from J, the gap between germline ends came to 9 bases. This CDR3 is 12 amino acids long. Germline CDR1 DFQATT, CDR2 SNEGSKA (reference sequence). CDR3 DNA: TGCAGTGCTCCCGGGGGTACCGGGGAGCTGTTTTTT. It specifies CSAPGGTGELFF.

The chain links TRBV2 to TRBJ1-3, with D uncertain. Per the germline V gene, CDR1 is SNHLY and CDR2 is FYNNEI. Trimming took off 8 bases at V and 2 bases at J, with 13 bases between the two ends. This CDR3 contains 14 residues. The CDR3 DNA reads TGTGCCAGCTTACACCTGGATCCTGGAAACACCATATATTTT. Translation gives CASLHLDPGNTIYF.

This clonotype has a handful of counts. The chain combines TRBV4-2 with TRBJ2-3; 7 bases agree with TRBD2. The V segment lost 0 bases and the J segment 1 base; nucleotides outside the gene matches: 4. The germline V gene encodes CDR1 LGHNA and CDR2 YNFKEQ. The CDR3 is made up of 16 amino acids. The CDR3 loop is CASSQDLAEGTDTQYF. Written as DNA, the CDR3 is TGTGCCAGCAGCCAAGATCTAGCGGAGGGCACAGATACGCAGTATTTT.

This clonotype has a count of ten or more. The chain has TRBV7-2 and TRBJ1-1; no definite D call. Germline values: CDR1 SGHTA, CDR2 FQGNSA. The CDR3 has 15 amino acids. The V and J ends lost 2 bases and 3 bases respectively, with 13 bases between them. CDR3 nucleotide sequence: TGTGCCAGCAGCTTAACTGTAGTGACTGACACTGAAGCTTTCTTT. It specifies CASSLTVVTDTEAFF.

This clonotype was detected a few times. This sequence joins TRBV30 and TRBJ2-5, with 14 nucleotides matching TRBD2. The trim removed 3 bases at V and 3 bases at J, leaving 3 bases unmatched. Looked up from germline, CDR1 is GTSNPN and CDR2 is SVGIG (reference sequence). The CDR3 runs to 15 residues. In DNA form, the CDR3 reads TGTGCCTGGAGCGGGACTAGCGGGAGCAAAGAGACCCAGTACTTC. Residues: CAWSGTSGSKETQYF.

There are a few counts of this clonotype. This chain joins TRBV25-1 and TRBJ1-2; 10 bases line up with TRBD1. Trimming at V came to 4 bases and at J to 9 bases, leaving 2 bases not matched to a gene. CDR1 and CDR2 from the germline V gene are MGHDK and SYGVNS. The CDR3 consists of 12 residues. DNA of the CDR3: TGTGCCAGCAGTGGGGACAGGGGAAGCTACACCTTC. This sequence encodes CASSGDRGSYTF.

This clonotype was found many times. The gene calls are TRBV12-3 or TRBV12-4 and TRBJ2-7; 7 nucleotides align to TRBD2. This CDR3 spans 14 amino acids. J was trimmed by 4 bases and V by 0 bases; bases with no gene match: 3. The CDR3 sequence: CASSLAGGFYEQYF. The CDR3 region has the DNA TGTGCCAGCAGTTTAGCGGGAGGGTTTTACGAGCAGTACTTC.

The J gene is TRBJ1-2, the V gene TRBV20-1, with 8 bases identical to TRBD1. V was pared by 3 bases and J by 5 bases, with 11 bases of the junction left unmatched. The CDR3 runs 15 residues. Germline loops: CDR1 DFQATT, CDR2 SNEGSKA (reference sequence). The CDR3 coding sequence is TGCAGTGCTAGTGCGGGAGGACAGGGAAGTTATGGCTACACCTTC. It codes for CSASAGGQGSYGYTF.

This clonotype was counted at least ten times. The chain employs TRBV5-1 and TRBJ1-1; 9 nucleotides match TRBD1. J lost 7 bases, V lost 2 bases, and 6 bases had no gene match. Germline-derived CDR1 and CDR2 are SGHRS and YFSETQ. The CDR3 consists of 14 residues. CDR3 in DNA: TGCGCCAGCAGCTTCCGGGACAGGGCCAATGAAGCTTTCTTT. It codes for CASSFRDRANEAFF.

This clonotype was found many times. The chain uses TRBV12-3 or TRBV12-4 and TRBJ2-1; TRBD1 aligns across 10 bases. The ends lost 6 bases at V and 9 bases at J; junction bases unmatched: 11. The CDR3 is 15 residues long. The CDR3, as DNA: TGTGCCAGCAGGAAGAAGGGACAGGGGATATTTGAGCAGTTCTTC. Translated, it gives CASRKKGQGIFEQFF.